This T cell receptor (beta chain) was recovered during a study of T cells after yellow fever vaccination. TCRdb re-called the 5' RACE reads with MiXCR, one entry per CDR3 protein. The table records some 350,000 distinct CDR3 sequences, 3.5% to 4.5% of them present only once. The CDR3 is 12 amino acids. Germline loops: CDR1 SGHRS, CDR2 YFSETQ. Trimming left V 4 bases short and J 7 bases short, with 11 bases between. This clonotype was counted only a few times. The clonotype was recovered from a man between 18 and 29 years old who received the YFV17D yellow fever vaccine. This specimen was PBMCs, taken 5 days after the yellow fever booster vaccination. This chain links TRBV5-1 with TRBJ1-2; D not certain. CDR3 sequence (DNA): TGCGCCAGCAGCGTGAACAGCGGTGGCTACACCTTC. This translates into CASSVNSGGYTF.